This T cell receptor (beta chain) stems from a study of blood T cell repertoires in COVID-19 (dated by TCRdb to about 2020). General notes on the study: Samples from collaborators originated in the United States, Italy and Spain and spanned both the acute and convalescent phases of COVID-19. HLA class I and class II types, where available, came from metadata supplied by the sample provider rather than from assay-based typing. Deeply sampled blood TCRbeta repertoires from subjects exposed to, actively infected with, or recovered from COVID-19 were included in the dataset. The repertoires were released in a freely available public database intended as a resource for research on the immune response to SARS-CoV-2. Samples came from the ongoing ImmuneRACE study (first 160 participants) plus 1,254 subjects from 6 global collaborators. The prospective study material was composed of cDNA or gDNA derived from T cells, B-cell-depleted T cells, or PBMCs. A de-identified subject ID, COVID-19 status, age in years and sex were almost always included in the sample metadata. The research as a whole found: How much clinical and demographic metadata was included differed by source and by participant, and the metadata was provided uncurated.

At one collaborating source in Seattle, patients were enrolled during active infection and were followed longitudinally through the course of disease. Whole blood was collected in K2EDTA tubes by collaborating institutions according to the institutions' own protocols. For TCRbeta analysis, collaborator samples were shipped as frozen whole blood, as isolated PBMCs, or as DNA extracted from either sample type. Inclusive of the bounding cysteine and phenylalanine, the CDR3 is 15 residues long. Just the 45-base CDR3 DNA is kept, in frame starting at base 1. V loses 5 bases of germline sequence and J loses 1 base, and the interval between the two ends is 11 bases. CDR1 and CDR2, looked up from the germline V gene, are SNHLY and FYNNEI. Concerning this clone: Its binding antigen is unknown. Base quality data are lacking; no much larger clone is found one base away.

TCRbeta CDR3 regions were amplified from genomic DNA using the immunoSEQ Assay, a bias-controlled multiplex PCR. As for the authors' bioinformatics: Within the assay, amplification of reference gene primers was used to estimate how many nucleated cells each sample contained. To quantify the absolute abundance of each unique TCRbeta CDR3 rearrangement, sequence reads were collapsed and filtered. For each sample, productive Simpson clonality was calculated as the square root of Simpson's diversity index across productive rearrangements. TCRdb retrieved this table from immuneACCESS and kept in-frame rearrangements only. Not all clones are present; in checked studies, unresolved V genes account for under half, and no reason is known for the remainder. Clonal size and the V and J genes are those of that table, whereas D and trimming came from the DNA. This sample gives over 150,000 clones in total; approximately 86% of them show up just once. The ten largest account for around 0.6% of the sample.

This sequence uses TRBV2 and TRBJ2-2, with no D gene named confidently. The sequencing sample was made of peripheral blood. The clonotype comes from a man aged 55 to 70 with COVID-19, enrolled during active disease. CDR3 reads: CASSSGRMNTGELFF. The sequenced DNA: TGTGCCAGCAGTTCTGGCAGAATGAACACCGGGGAGCTGTTTTTT.